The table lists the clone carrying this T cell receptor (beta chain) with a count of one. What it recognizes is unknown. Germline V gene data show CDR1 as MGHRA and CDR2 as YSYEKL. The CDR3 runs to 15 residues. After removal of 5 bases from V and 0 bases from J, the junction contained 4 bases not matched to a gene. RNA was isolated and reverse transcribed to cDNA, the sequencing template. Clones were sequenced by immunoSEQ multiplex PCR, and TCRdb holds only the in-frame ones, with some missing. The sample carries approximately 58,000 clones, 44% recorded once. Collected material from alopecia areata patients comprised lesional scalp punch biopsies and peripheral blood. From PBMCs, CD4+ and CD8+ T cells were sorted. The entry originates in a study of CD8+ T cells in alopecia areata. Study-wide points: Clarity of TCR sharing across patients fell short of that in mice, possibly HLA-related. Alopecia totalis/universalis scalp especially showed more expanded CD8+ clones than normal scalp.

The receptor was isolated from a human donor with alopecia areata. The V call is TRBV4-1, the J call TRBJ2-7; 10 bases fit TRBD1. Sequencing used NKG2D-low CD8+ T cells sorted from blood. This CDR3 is CASSRGQGRSYEQYF. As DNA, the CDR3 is TGCGCCAGCAGCAGGGGACAGGGGCGCTCCTACGAGCAGTACTTC.